What follows are 6 T cell receptor beta chains derived from one specimen sequenced in a study of blood T cell repertoires in COVID-19. Method: immunoSEQ multiplex PCR; TCRdb's copy keeps in-frame clones and lacks some. This sample has some 300,000 clones; just under 90% occur once, and the top ten carry under 3.5%. Specimen: PBMCs or T cells enriched from blood (not recorded which). The receptors derive from a woman aged 45-59 years who had been exposed to COVID-19.

The chain joins TRBV30 to TRBJ1-5; a possible D gene is TRBD1 (6 bases). CDR3 length equals 13 residues. V was pared by 3 bases and J by 4 bases, with 10 bases between. Germline lookup yields CDR1 GTSNPN and CDR2 SVGIG (reference sequence). This CDR3 reads CAWSLRGNQPQHF. CDR3 DNA sequence: TGTGCCTGGAGCCTGAGGGGGAATCAGCCCCAGCATTTT.

The chain couples TRBV9 to TRBJ1-1; D might be TRBD1 (5 bases). Trimming removed 4 bases from V and 4 bases from J, with 14 bases in between. Germline V gene lookup returns CDR1 SGDLS and CDR2 YYNGEE. The CDR3 covers 14 residues. CDR3 sequence reads: CASSPDLGGTEAFF. The CDR3 nucleotides are TGTGCCAGCAGCCCTGATTTGGGGGGCACTGAAGCTTTCTTT.

In its sample, this clone was seen a few times. This chain uses TRBV30 with TRBJ1-6, with D perhaps TRBD1 (5 bases). Germline loops: CDR1 GTSNPN, CDR2 SVGIG (reference sequence). V dropped 4 bases and J dropped 7 bases, with 14 bases sitting between them. This CDR3 is 14 amino acids long. CDR3 bases: TGTGCCTGGACAACCGGGACTCCGAATTCACCCCTCCACTTT. Encoded protein: CAWTTGTPNSPLHF.

The rearrangement links TRBV28 to TRBJ1-1; D not certain. V dropped 6 bases and J dropped 0 bases, with 8 bases sitting between them. This CDR3 spans 13 amino acids. The germline V gene has CDR1 MDHEN and CDR2 SYDVKM. In DNA form, the CDR3 reads TGTGCCAGCAGCTCCGTTTTGAACACTGAAGCTTTCTTT. The encoded protein is CASSSVLNTEAFF. Together with reference TRBV28 and TRBJ1-1, the CDR3 gives the full variable domain: DVKVTQSSRYLVKRTGEKVFLECVQDMDHENMFWYRQDPGLGLRLIYFSYDVKMKEKGDIPEGYSVSREKKERFSLILESASTNQTSMYLCASSSVLNTEAFFGQGTRLTVV.

This clone has just one count. This sequence joins TRBV11-3 and TRBJ2-7; possible D gene TRBD1, 7 bases. Per the germline V gene, CDR1 is SGHNT and CDR2 is YENEEA. With 2 bases removed from V and 6 bases from J, the gap between germline ends came to 14 bases. The CDR3 is 14 residues long. The chain's CDR3 is CASSLTGQGGEQYF. Written as DNA, the CDR3 is TGTGCCAGCAGCTTAACTGGGCAGGGGGGCGAGCAGTACTTC. Using reference TRBV11-3 and TRBJ2-7 for the parts outside the CDR3, the full variable domain is EAGVVQSPRYKIIEKKQPVAFWCNPISGHNTLYWYLQNLGQGPELLIRYENEEAVDDSQLPKDRFSAERLKGVDSTLKIQPAELGDSAVYLCASSLTGQGGEQYFGPGTRLTVT.

This clone occurred once. The rearrangement joins TRBV14 to TRBJ1-2; no definite D call. V gave up 4 bases and J gave up 5 bases, with 17 bases separating them. The CDR3 consists of 15 residues. Germline CDR1 SGHDN, CDR2 FVKESK. CDR3 sequence: CASSLGQSGNYGYTF. CDR3 DNA sequence: TGTGCCAGCAGCCTGGGTCAATCGGGGAATTATGGCTACACCTTC.